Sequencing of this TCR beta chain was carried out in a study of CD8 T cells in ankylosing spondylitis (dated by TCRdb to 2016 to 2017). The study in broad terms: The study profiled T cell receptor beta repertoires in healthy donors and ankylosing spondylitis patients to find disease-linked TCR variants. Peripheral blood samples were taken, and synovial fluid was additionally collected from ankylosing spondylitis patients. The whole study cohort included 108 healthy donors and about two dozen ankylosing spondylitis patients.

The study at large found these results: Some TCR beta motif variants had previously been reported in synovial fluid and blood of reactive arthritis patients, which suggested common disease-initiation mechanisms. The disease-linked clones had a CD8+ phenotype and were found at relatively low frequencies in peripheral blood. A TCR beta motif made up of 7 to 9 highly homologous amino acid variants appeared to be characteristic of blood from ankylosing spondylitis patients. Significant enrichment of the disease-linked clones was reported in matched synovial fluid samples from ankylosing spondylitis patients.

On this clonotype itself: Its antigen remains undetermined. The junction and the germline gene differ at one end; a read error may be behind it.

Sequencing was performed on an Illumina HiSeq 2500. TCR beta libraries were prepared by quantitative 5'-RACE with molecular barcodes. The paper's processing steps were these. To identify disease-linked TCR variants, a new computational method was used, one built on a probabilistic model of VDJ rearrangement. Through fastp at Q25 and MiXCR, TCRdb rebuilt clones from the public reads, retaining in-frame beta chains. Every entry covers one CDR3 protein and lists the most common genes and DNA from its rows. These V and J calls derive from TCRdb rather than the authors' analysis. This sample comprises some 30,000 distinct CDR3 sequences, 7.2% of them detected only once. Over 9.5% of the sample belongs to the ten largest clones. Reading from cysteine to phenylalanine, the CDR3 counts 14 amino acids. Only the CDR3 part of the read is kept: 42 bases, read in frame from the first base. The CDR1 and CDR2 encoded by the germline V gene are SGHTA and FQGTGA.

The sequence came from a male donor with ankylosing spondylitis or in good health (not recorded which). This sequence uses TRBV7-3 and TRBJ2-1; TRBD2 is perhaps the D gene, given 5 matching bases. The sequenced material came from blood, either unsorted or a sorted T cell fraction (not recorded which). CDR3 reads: CASSLNPGCNQQFF. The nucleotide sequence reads TGTGCCAGCAGCTTAAATCCGGGGTGCAATCAGCAGTTCTTC.